One sample yielded the 13 T cell receptor beta chains listed below, sequenced in a study of blood T cell repertoires in COVID-19. Produced via immunoSEQ multiplex PCR; TCRdb's table is partial and in-frame only. The sample records 250,000 to 300,000 clones, about 86% being singletons. Sequencing was performed on peripheral blood. The source is a man aged 80 or over with acute or convalescent COVID-19.

The genes are TRBV28 and TRBJ1-1; D possibly corresponds to TRBD1 (5 bases). Germline CDR1 is MDHEN and CDR2 is SYDVKM. The CDR3 extends over 15 amino acids. V gave up 2 bases and J gave up 3 bases, with 13 bases separating them. CDR3 sequence reads: CASSLAGLGDTEAFF. The CDR3 bases are TGTGCCAGCAGTTTAGCAGGTCTAGGGGACACTGAAGCTTTCTTT. Combining the CDR3 with reference TRBV28 and TRBJ1-1 gives the whole variable domain DVKVTQSSRYLVKRTGEKVFLECVQDMDHENMFWYRQDPGLGLRLIYFSYDVKMKEKGDIPEGYSVSREKKERFSLILESASTNQTSMYLCASSLAGLGDTEAFFGQGTRLTVV.

V gene TRBV5-8 combines with J gene TRBJ2-1; unclear D gene. This CDR3 comprises 14 residues. CDR1 and CDR2 (germline): SGHTS, YDEGEE. Between the trimmed V and J ends, which lost 1 base and 0 bases, there was a span of 5 bases. For the CDR3, the DNA is TGTGCCAGCAGCTTGAGAGACTCCTACAATGAGCAGTTCTTC. Amino acid sequence: CASSLRDSYNEQFF.

The CDR3 DNA sequence: TGCAGCGGTCGGGACACCAGAAGGGAGACCCAGTACTTC. It translates to CSGRDTRRETQYF. The rearrangement uses TRBV29-1 and TRBJ2-5; weak D call: TRBD1 (6 bases). V was clipped by 7 bases and J by 5 bases, with 17 bases between them. The CDR3 extends over 13 amino acids. The germline V gene has CDR1 SQVTM and CDR2 ANQGSEA.

The chain is built from TRBV7-3 and TRBJ2-3, with a weak D call TRBD2 (5 bases). V was cut by 2 bases and J by 2 bases, with 11 bases left in between. Germline V gene data show CDR1 as SGHTA and CDR2 as FQGTGA. The CDR3 consists of 15 residues. CDR3 amino acids: CASSLRGGITDTQYF. CDR3 DNA sequence: TGTGCCAGCAGCTTACGTGGAGGAATCACAGATACGCAGTATTTT.

The rearrangement joins TRBV24-1 to TRBJ2-7; tentatively, D is TRBD1 (5 bases). This CDR3 contains 14 residues. V was cut by 4 bases and J by 0 bases, with 9 bases left in between. CDR1 KGHDR and CDR2 SFDVKD come from the germline V gene. CDR3 residues: CATSEAGYSYEQYF. In DNA form, the CDR3 reads TGTGCCACCAGTGAGGCAGGGTACTCCTACGAGCAGTACTTC.

This chain joins TRBV28 and TRBJ1-3; the D gene is possibly TRBD1 (5 bases). V was cut by 6 bases and J by 3 bases, with 12 bases left in between. This CDR3 is 14 amino acids long. In germline, CDR1 is MDHEN, CDR2 SYDVKM. CDR3: CASRAFRDGNTIYF. DNA for the CDR3: TGTGCCAGCAGAGCGTTCAGGGATGGAAACACCATATATTTT.

The chain's CDR3 is CASEDRKQETQYF. The CDR3, as DNA: TGTGCCAGCGAGGACAGAAAACAAGAGACCCAGTACTTC. V and J are TRBV2 and TRBJ2-5; D is possibly TRBD1 (6 bases). Trimming stripped 8 bases from V and 2 bases from J, with 12 bases between. The CDR3 covers 13 residues. Germline V gives CDR1 SNHLY, CDR2 FYNNEI.

The rearrangement links TRBV6-1 to TRBJ2-7; TRBD2 might be the D (6 bases). This CDR3 comprises 14 residues. The ends were cut back, 0 bases at V and 5 bases at J, with 11 bases in the middle. CDR1 and CDR2 (germline): MNHNS, SASEGT. CDR3 DNA sequence: TGTGCCAGCAGTGAAGCTTCGTGGGGGGACGAGCAGTACTTC. It codes for CASSEASWGDEQYF.

The V call is TRBV3-1 (or the pseudogene TRBV3-2), the J call TRBJ2-1; the match to TRBD2 covers 9 bases. After removal of 4 bases from V and 6 bases from J, the junction contained 1 base not matched to a gene. The germline gives CDR1 LGHDT, CDR2 YNNKEL (reference sequence). The CDR3 contains 13 residues. The CDR3, as DNA: TGTGCCAGCAGCCTAGCGGGAGTCAATGAGCAGTTCTTC. This sequence encodes CASSLAGVNEQFF.

This sequence joins TRBV28 and TRBJ1-2; TRBD1 might be the D (5 bases). CDR1 is MDHEN and CDR2 is SYDVKM in the germline V gene. This CDR3 comprises 14 residues. V lost 3 bases and J 1 base, leaving 9 bases between the germline ends. The CDR3 here is CASSFGGDNYGYTF. The DNA for the CDR3 is TGTGCCAGCAGTTTCGGGGGGGATAACTATGGCTACACCTTC.

The chain couples TRBV14 to TRBJ2-5, with a weak D call TRBD1 (6 bases). The CDR3 is 13 residues long. The V and J ends lost 4 bases and 4 bases respectively, with 10 bases between them. Looked up from germline, CDR1 is SGHDN and CDR2 is FVKESK. The CDR3 sequence: CASSLLGGETQYF. The CDR3 DNA reads TGTGCCAGCAGCCTCCTAGGGGGAGAGACCCAGTACTTC.

The chain employs TRBV27 and TRBJ2-1, with 12 bases that match TRBD2. Germline CDR1 MNHEY, CDR2 SMNVEV (reference sequence). This CDR3 has 18 amino acids. V dropped 9 bases and J dropped 0; count of bases not matched to a gene: 12. The CDR3 nucleotides are TGTGCCAGTCTTGGGGGGACTAGCGGGCTGAGCTCCTACAATGAGCAGTTCTTC. It yields the protein CASLGGTSGLSSYNEQFF.

The gene calls are TRBV5-4 and TRBJ2-1, with D perhaps matching TRBD2 (5 bases). The V gene's germline CDR1 is SGHNT and CDR2 YYREEE (reference sequence). The V end lost 4 bases, the J end lost 3 bases, and 14 bases lay between the germline ends. The CDR3 covers 15 residues. CDR3 sequence: CASSSGRLNYNEQFF. CDR3 sequence (DNA): TGTGCCAGCAGCAGCGGAAGACTCAACTACAATGAGCAGTTCTTC.